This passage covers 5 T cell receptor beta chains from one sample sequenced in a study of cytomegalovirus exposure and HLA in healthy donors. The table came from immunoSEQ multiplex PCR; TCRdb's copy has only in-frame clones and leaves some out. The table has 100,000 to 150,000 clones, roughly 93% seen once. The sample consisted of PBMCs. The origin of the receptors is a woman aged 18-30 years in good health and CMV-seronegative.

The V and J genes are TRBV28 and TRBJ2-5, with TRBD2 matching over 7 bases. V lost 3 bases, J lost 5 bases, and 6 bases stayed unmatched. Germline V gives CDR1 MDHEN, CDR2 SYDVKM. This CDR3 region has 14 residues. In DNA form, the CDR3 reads TGTGCCAGCAGTTTTTTCGGGGGGATGGAGACCCAGTACTTC. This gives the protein CASSFFGGMETQYF.

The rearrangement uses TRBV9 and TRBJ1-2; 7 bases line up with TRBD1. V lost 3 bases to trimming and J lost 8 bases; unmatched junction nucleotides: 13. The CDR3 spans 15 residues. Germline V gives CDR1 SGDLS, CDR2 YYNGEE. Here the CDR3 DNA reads TGTGCCAGCAGCGCACAGGGGATCGGTCGACGGGGCTACACCTTC. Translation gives CASSAQGIGRRGYTF.

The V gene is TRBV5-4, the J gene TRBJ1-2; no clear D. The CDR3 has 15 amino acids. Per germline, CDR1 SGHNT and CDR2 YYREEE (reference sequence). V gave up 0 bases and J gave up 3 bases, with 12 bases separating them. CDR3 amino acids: CASSLGGMSDYGYTF. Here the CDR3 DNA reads TGTGCCAGCAGCTTGGGAGGGATGTCCGACTATGGCTACACCTTC.

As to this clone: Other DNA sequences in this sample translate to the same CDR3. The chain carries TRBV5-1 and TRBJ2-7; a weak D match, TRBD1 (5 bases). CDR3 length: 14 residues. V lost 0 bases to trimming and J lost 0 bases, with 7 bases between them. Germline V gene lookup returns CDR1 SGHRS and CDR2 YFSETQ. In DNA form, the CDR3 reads TGCGCCAGCAGCTTGGGTGACAGCTCCTACGAGCAGTACTTC. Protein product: CASSLGDSSYEQYF.

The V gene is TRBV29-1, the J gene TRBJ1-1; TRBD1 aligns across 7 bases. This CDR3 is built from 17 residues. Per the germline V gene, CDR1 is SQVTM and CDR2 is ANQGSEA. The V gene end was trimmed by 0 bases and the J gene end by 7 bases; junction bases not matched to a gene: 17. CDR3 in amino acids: CSVEDQGGSFSTNEAFF. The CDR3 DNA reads TGCAGCGTTGAAGACCAGGGGGGAAGCTTTTCAACTAATGAAGCTTTCTTT.